The 18 T cell receptor beta chains reported below all come from one sample, sequenced in a study of cytomegalovirus exposure and HLA in healthy donors. Profiling relied on immunoSEQ multiplex PCR, and the TCRdb table lists in-frame clones only, not all of them. Among fewer than 200,000 clones listed, around 81% were seen once. Sequenced sample: PBMCs. These receptors were taken from a young woman in good health and CMV-seropositive.

The rearrangement joins TRBV6-1 to TRBJ1-1, with a possible D match to TRBD1 (5 bases). This CDR3 spans 14 amino acids. Between the trimmed V and J ends, which lost 6 bases and 1 base, there was a span of 12 bases. Germline V CDR1 and CDR2: MNHNS, SASEGT. The CDR3 sequence is CASREFQGNTEAFF. CDR3 coding DNA: TGTGCCAGCAGAGAGTTTCAGGGGAACACTGAAGCTTTCTTT.

The chain couples TRBV12-5 to TRBJ1-2; 9 bases are a match to TRBD1. Germline V gene lookup returns CDR1 LGHNT and CDR2 FRNRAP. The CDR3 is 16 amino acids. The junction had 14 bases not matched to a gene; V was cut back by 7 bases and J by 5 bases. CDR3 amino acids: CASDRDRVIDGYGYTF. The CDR3 coding sequence is TGTGCTAGTGACCGGGACAGGGTGATCGATGGGTATGGCTACACCTTC. The full variable domain, with the rest looked up from reference TRBV12-5 and TRBJ1-2, is DARVTQTPRHKVTEMGQEVTMRCQPILGHNTVFWYRQTMMQGLELLAYFRNRAPLDDSGMPKDRFSAEMPDATLATLKIQPSEPRDSAVYFCASDRDRVIDGYGYTFGSGTRLTVV.

V usage is TRBV5-4 and J usage is TRBJ2-1; 11 bases are shared with TRBD2. The CDR3 covers 17 residues. V was clipped by 0 bases and J by 8 bases; unmatched bases: 10. Germline lookup yields CDR1 SGHNT and CDR2 YYREEE (reference sequence). CDR3 loop: CASSLELAGALRDEQFF. The CDR3 DNA reads TGTGCCAGCAGCTTGGAACTAGCGGGGGCCTTACGAGATGAGCAGTTCTTC. Based on the CDR3 plus reference TRBV5-4 and TRBJ2-1, the full variable domain is ETGVTQSPTHLIKTRGQQVTLRCSSQSGHNTVSWYQQALGQGPQFIFQYYREEENGRGNFPPRFSGLQFPNYSSELNVNALELDDSALYLCASSLELAGALRDEQFFGPGTRLTVL.

The CDR3 sequence: CASSPQGDTPRFF. In DNA form, the CDR3 reads TGTGCCAGCTCTCCTCAAGGGGACACCCCGAGGTTCTTC. This rearrangement joins TRBV18 to TRBJ2-1; tentatively, D is TRBD1 (6 bases). The germline V gene has CDR1 KGHSH and CDR2 LQKENI. Trimming stripped 6 bases from V and 15 bases from J, with 21 bases between. The CDR3 extends over 13 amino acids.

Regarding this clone: Germline and junction disagree at one end, which may indicate a read error. The rearrangement uses TRBV6-5 and TRBJ2-3; 7 bases fit TRBD2. This CDR3 contains 13 residues. CDR1 and CDR2 (germline): MNHEY, SVGAGI. CDR3 residues: CASSYSGGATSDF. The DNA for the CDR3 is TGTGCCAGCAGTTACTCGGGAGGGGCTACCAGCGATTTT.

This chain joins TRBV12-5 and TRBJ2-7; TRBD2 aligns across 12 bases. The V gene's germline CDR1 is LGHNT and CDR2 FRNRAP. The CDR3 extends over 14 amino acids. DNA for the CDR3: TGTGCGCAACCCGGACTAGCGGGGCCTTACGAGCAGTACTTC. Translating it yields CAQPGLAGPYEQYF.

This rearrangement joins TRBV4-1 to TRBJ1-1, with D possibly TRBD1 on 6 matching bases. Germline V CDR1 and CDR2: MGHRA, YSYEKL. The CDR3 consists of 15 residues. V was clipped by 4 bases and J by 1 base, with 13 bases between them. For the CDR3, the DNA is TGCGCCAGCAGCCCCAAAGGGGGACAGAACACTGAAGCTTTCTTT. It yields the protein CASSPKGGQNTEAFF.

The chain uses TRBV7-6 and TRBJ1-1; no firm D call. The CDR3 is made up of 14 amino acids. The germline V gene encodes CDR1 SGHVS and CDR2 FNYEAQ. V lost 1 base and J 1 base, leaving 7 bases between the germline ends. CDR3 sequence reads: CASSLGLGNTEAFF. CDR3 nucleotide sequence: TGTGCCAGCAGCTTAGGACTTGGGAACACTGAAGCTTTCTTT. The variable domain in full, with the rest retrieved from reference TRBV7-6 and TRBJ1-1, is GAGVSQSPRYKVTKRGQDVALRCDPISGHVSLYWYRQALGQGPEFLTYFNYEAQQDKSGLPNDRFSAERPEGSISTLTIQRTEQRDSAMYRCASSLGLGNTEAFFGQGTRLTVV.

The chain is built from TRBV5-5 and TRBJ1-5, with 9 bases that match TRBD1. J was trimmed by 6 bases and V by 0 bases; bases with no gene match: 7. In germline, CDR1 is SGHKS, CDR2 YYEKEE (reference sequence). The CDR3 extends over 16 amino acids. CDR3 region: CASSLGTGVSSQPQHF. The CDR3, as DNA: TGTGCCAGCAGCTTGGGGACAGGGGTTTCGTCTCAGCCCCAGCATTTT.

The V gene is TRBV7-3, the J gene TRBJ1-6, with unresolved D. Germline V gives CDR1 SGHTA, CDR2 FQGTGA. Trimming took 2 bases from V and 8 from J, leaving 10 bases between them. CDR3 size: 14 residues. CDR3 in DNA: TGTGCCAGCAGCTTAGGTCCAGATTATTCACCCCTCCACTTT. This codes for CASSLGPDYSPLHF.

This clone has a handful of counts. This chain links TRBV19 with TRBJ1-4; 9 positions match TRBD1. The V gene end was trimmed by 6 bases and the J gene end by 5 bases; junction bases not matched to a gene: 7. The germline V gene has CDR1 LNHDA and CDR2 SQIVND (reference sequence). The CDR3 sequence is 15 residues long. CDR3 in amino acids: CASRPNRGPNEKLFF. For the CDR3, the DNA is TGTGCCAGTAGGCCCAACAGGGGGCCGAATGAAAAACTGTTTTTT.

The genes are TRBV6-5 and TRBJ1-6, with D possibly matching TRBD1 (6 bases). Looked up from germline, CDR1 is MNHEY and CDR2 is SVGAGI. V was clipped by 5 bases and J by 5 bases, with 10 bases between them. The CDR3 consists of 14 residues. CDR3: CASSADSNNSPLHF. DNA for the CDR3: TGTGCCAGCAGTGCGGACAGCAATAATTCACCCCTCCACTTT.

The V and J genes are TRBV2 and TRBJ1-1, with a possible D match to TRBD1 (6 bases). There are 12 residues in the CDR3. V was clipped by 4 bases and J by 10 bases, with 13 bases between them. CDR1 and CDR2 (germline): SNHLY, FYNNEI. Written as DNA, the CDR3 is TGTGCCAGCAGTGGCACGGGACAAGTAGCTTTCTTT. Translating it yields CASSGTGQVAFF.

The rearrangement uses TRBV9 and TRBJ2-7, with 8 bases that match TRBD2. The CDR3 spans 14 residues. With 4 bases clipped from V and 2 bases from J, the junction kept 5 bases outside the gene matches. The V gene's germline CDR1 is SGDLS and CDR2 YYNGEE. This chain's CDR3 is CASSLGGGTYEQYF. The DNA of the CDR3 is TGTGCCAGCAGCCTCGGCGGGGGGACCTACGAGCAGTACTTC.

The V and J genes are TRBV9 and TRBJ2-2; TRBD2 matches 11 bases. From germline, CDR1 is SGDLS and CDR2 YYNGEE. This CDR3 is built from 18 residues. The V and J ends lost 0 bases and 3 bases, in that order; junction bases with no gene match: 7. The CDR3, as DNA: TGTGCCAGCAGCGTAGCGGCTAGCGGGGGGCGAGACACCGGGGAGCTGTTTTTT. It is translated as CASSVAASGGRDTGELFF. Full variable domain (rest looked up from reference TRBV9 and TRBJ2-2): DSGVTQTPKHLITATGQRVTLRCSPRSGDLSVYWYQQSLDQGLQFLIQYYNGEERAKGNILERFSAQQFPDLHSELNLSSLELGDSALYFCASSVAASGGRDTGELFFGEGSRLTVL.

This chain joins TRBV7-2 and TRBJ1-2, with TRBD1 matching 9 bases. This CDR3 spans 14 amino acids. CDR1 and CDR2 from the germline V gene are SGHTA and FQGNSA. Trimming at V came to 6 bases and at J to 7 bases, leaving 9 bases not matched to a gene. The CDR3 sequence: CASRDRDRVGGYTF. CDR3 nucleotide sequence: TGTGCCAGCAGGGACCGGGACAGGGTCGGTGGCTACACCTTC.

This chain joins TRBV10-3 and TRBJ1-1, with TRBD1 matching over 12 bases. Germline V lookup: CDR1 ENHRY, CDR2 SYGVKD. This CDR3 region has 16 residues. V lost 6 bases, J lost 4 bases, and 9 bases stayed unmatched. This chain's CDR3 is CAIRRDRGRVSTEAFF. Written as DNA, the CDR3 is TGTGCCATCAGGCGGGACAGGGGGCGCGTGTCCACTGAAGCTTTCTTT.

The chain uses TRBV27 and TRBJ2-6; TRBD2 aligns across 8 bases. V shed 4 bases and J 4 bases; nucleotides not matched to a gene: 15. Germline CDR1 and CDR2: MNHEY and SMNVEV (reference sequence). The CDR3 is 19 residues long. CDR3 sequence: CASSSPTRAGEAGANVLTF. As DNA, the CDR3 is TGTGCCAGCAGTTCGCCGACCAGAGCGGGGGAGGCGGGGGCCAACGTCCTGACTTTC.